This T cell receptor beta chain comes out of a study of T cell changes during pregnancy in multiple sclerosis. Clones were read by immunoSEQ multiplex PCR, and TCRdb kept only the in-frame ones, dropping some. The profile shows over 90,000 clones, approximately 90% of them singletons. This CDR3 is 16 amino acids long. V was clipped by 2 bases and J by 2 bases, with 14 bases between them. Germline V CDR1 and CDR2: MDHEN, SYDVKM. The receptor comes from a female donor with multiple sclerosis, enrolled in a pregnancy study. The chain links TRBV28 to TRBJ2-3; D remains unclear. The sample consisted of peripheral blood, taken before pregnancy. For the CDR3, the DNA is TGTGCCAGCAGTTTAATAGGTGCAGACATCACAGATACGCAGTATTTT. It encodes CASSLIGADITDTQYF. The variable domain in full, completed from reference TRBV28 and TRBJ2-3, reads DVKVTQSSRYLVKRTGEKVFLECVQDMDHENMFWYRQDPGLGLRLIYFSYDVKMKEKGDIPEGYSVSREKKERFSLILESASTNQTSMYLCASSLIGADITDTQYFGPGTRLTVL.